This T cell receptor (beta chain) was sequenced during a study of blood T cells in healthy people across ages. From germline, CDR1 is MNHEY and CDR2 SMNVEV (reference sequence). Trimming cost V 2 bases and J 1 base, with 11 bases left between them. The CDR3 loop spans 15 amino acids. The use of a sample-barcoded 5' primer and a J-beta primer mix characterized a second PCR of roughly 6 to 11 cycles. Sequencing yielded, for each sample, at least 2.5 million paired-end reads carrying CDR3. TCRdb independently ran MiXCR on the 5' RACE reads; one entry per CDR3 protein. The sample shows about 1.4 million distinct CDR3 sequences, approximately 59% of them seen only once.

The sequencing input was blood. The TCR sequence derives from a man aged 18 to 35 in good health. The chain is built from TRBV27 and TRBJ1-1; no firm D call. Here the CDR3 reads CASSLDGRENTEAFF. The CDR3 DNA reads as TGTGCCAGCAGTTTAGATGGGAGGGAGAACACTGAAGCTTTCTTT.